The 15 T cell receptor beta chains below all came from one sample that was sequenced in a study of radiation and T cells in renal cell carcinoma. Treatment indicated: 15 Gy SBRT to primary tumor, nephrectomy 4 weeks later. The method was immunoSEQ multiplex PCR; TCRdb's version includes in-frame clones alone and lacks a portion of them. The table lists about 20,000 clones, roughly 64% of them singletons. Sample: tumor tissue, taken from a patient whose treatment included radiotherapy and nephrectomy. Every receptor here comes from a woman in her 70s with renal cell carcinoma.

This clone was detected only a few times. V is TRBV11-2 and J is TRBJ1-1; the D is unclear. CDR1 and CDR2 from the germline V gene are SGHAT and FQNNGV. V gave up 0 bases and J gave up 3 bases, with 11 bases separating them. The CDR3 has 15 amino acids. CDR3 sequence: CASSLEKGRYTEAFF. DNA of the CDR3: TGTGCCAGCAGCTTAGAGAAGGGTCGGTACACTGAAGCTTTCTTT. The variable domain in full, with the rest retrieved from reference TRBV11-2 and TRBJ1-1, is EAGVAQSPRYKIIEKRQSVAFWCNPISGHATLYWYQQILGQGPKLLIQFQNNGVVDDSQLPKDRFSAERLKGVDSTLKIQPAKLEDSAVYLCASSLEKGRYTEAFFGQGTRLTVV.

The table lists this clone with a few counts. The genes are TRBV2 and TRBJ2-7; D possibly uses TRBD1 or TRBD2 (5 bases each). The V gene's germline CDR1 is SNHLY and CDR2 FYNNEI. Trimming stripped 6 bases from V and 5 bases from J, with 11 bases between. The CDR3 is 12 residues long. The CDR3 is CASSSRGHEQYF. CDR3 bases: TGTGCCAGCAGCAGTCGGGGCCACGAGCAGTACTTC.

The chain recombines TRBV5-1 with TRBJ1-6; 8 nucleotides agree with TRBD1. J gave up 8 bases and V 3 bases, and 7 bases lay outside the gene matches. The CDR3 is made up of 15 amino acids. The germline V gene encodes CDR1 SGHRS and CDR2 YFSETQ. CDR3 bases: TGCGCCAGCAGCTCACAGGGGGTTGGAGATTCACCCCTCCACTTT. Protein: CASSSQGVGDSPLHF.

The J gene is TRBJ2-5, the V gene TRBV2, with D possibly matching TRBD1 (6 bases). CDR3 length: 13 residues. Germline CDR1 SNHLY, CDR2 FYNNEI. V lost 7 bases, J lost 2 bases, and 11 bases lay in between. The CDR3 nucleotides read TGTGCCAGCAACGGACAGACGCAAGAGACCCAGTACTTC. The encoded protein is CASNGQTQETQYF.

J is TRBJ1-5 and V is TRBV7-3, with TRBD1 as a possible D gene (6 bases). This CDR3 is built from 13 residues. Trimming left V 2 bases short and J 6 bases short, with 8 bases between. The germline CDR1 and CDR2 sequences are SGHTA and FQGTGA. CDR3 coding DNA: TGTGCCAGCAGCTTAGCGGGGGCTCAGCCCCAGCATTTT. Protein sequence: CASSLAGAQPQHF.

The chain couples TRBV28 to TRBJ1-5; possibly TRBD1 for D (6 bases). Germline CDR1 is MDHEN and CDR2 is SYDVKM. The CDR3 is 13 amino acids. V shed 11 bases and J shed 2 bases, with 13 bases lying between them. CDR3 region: CAGGLEGNQPQHF. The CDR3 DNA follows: TGTGCCGGGGGGCTAGAAGGCAATCAGCCCCAGCATTTT.

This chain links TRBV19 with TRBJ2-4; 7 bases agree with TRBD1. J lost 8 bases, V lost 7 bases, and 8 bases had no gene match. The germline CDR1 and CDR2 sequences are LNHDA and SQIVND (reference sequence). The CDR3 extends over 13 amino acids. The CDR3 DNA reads TGTGCCAGTATGGGGCAGGGGGTAGACATTCAGTACTTC. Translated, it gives CASMGQGVDIQYF.

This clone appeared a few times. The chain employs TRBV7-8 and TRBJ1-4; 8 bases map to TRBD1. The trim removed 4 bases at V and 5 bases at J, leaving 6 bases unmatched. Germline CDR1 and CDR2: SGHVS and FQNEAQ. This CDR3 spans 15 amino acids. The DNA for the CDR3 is TGTGCCAGCAGCTCCGGACAGGGCAAAAATGAAAAACTGTTTTTT. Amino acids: CASSSGQGKNEKLFF. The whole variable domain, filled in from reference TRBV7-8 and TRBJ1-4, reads GAGVSQSPRYKVAKRGQDVALRCDPISGHVSLFWYQQALGQGPEFLTYFQNEAQLDKSGLPSDRFFAERPEGSVSTLKIQRTQQEDSAVYLCASSSGQGKNEKLFFGSGTQLSVL.

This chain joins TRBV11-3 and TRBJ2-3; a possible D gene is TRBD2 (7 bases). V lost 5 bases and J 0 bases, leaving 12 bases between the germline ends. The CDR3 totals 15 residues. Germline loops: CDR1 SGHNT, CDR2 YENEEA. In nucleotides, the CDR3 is TGTGCCAGCAGCGGAGGGGGGGGTAGCACAGATACGCAGTATTTT. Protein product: CASSGGGGSTDTQYF.

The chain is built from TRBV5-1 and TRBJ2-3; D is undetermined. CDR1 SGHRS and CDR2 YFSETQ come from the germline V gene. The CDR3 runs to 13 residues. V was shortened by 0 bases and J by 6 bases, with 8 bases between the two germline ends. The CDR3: CASSLAGWDTQYF. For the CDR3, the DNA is TGCGCCAGCAGCTTGGCCGGGTGGGATACGCAGTATTTT.

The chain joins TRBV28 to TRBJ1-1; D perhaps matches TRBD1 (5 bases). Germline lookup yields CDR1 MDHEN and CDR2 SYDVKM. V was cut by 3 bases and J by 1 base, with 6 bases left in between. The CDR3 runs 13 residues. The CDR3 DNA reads TGTGCCAGCAGTTTGGGGGGGAACACTGAAGCTTTCTTT. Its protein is CASSLGGNTEAFF.

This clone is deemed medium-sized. CDR3 coding DNA: TGTGCCAGCTCACCATCGGGCTCCTACGAGCAGTACTTC. It translates to CASSPSGSYEQYF. The chain is built from TRBV18 and TRBJ2-7, with D unclear. This CDR3 is built from 13 residues. The germline V gene encodes CDR1 KGHSH and CDR2 LQKENI. V lost 2 bases and J 0 bases, leaving 5 bases between the germline ends.

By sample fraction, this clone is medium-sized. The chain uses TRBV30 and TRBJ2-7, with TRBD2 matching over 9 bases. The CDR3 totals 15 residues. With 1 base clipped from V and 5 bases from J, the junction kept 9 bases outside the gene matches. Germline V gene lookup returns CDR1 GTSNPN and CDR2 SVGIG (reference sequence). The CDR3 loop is CAWSGRGLAGHEQYF. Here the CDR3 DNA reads TGTGCCTGGAGTGGTAGAGGTCTAGCGGGGCACGAGCAGTACTTC.

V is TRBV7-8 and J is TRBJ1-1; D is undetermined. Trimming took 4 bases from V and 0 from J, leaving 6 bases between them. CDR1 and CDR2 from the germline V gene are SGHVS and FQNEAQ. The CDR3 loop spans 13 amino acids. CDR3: CASSSVMNTEAFF. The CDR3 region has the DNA TGTGCCAGCAGCTCCGTCATGAACACTGAAGCTTTCTTT. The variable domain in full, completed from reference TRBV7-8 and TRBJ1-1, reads GAGVSQSPRYKVAKRGQDVALRCDPISGHVSLFWYQQALGQGPEFLTYFQNEAQLDKSGLPSDRFFAERPEGSVSTLKIQRTQQEDSAVYLCASSSVMNTEAFFGQGTRLTVV.

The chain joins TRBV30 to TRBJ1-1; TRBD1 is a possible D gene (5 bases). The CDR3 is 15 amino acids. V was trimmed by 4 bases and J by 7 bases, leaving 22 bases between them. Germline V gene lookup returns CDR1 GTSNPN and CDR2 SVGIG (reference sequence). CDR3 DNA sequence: TGTGCCTGGACTCGGATCCCAGGGTTTGGGGTTGAAGCTTTCTTT. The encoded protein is CAWTRIPGFGVEAFF.